A single sample is the source of the 8 T cell receptor beta chains below, sequenced in a study of monozygotic twins with inflammatory bowel disease (dated by TCRdb to the late 2010s). The library was obtained by 5' RACE. This sample was sequenced with an Illumina HiSeq 2500. Following reprocessing of the reads by TCRdb, the data hold one row per CDR3 protein sequence and no DNA is available. This sample's table contains fewer than 450,000 distinct CDR3 sequences. Roughly 2.6% of the sample is in the top ten clones. Sequences were obtained from blood. The receptors come from a human donor with ulcerative colitis or Crohn's disease, or a healthy co-twin of an affected twin (not recorded which).

The chain links TRBV27 to TRBJ1-6; TCRdb reports TRBD1, a call that lacks DNA to check it against. CDR1 is MNHEY, CDR2 SMNVEV, per germline (reference sequence). CDR3 size: 14 residues. The CDR3 sequence: CASSFQGPNSPLHF.

The rearrangement uses TRBV13 and TRBJ2-7; TCRdb's D gene call, TRBD1, goes unchecked for lack of DNA. The CDR3 totals 15 residues. CDR1 and CDR2 from the germline V gene are PRHDT and FYEKMQ (reference sequence). CDR3 in amino acids: CASSLGMTGHYEQYF.

CDR3 sequence reads: CASSYFSQGLNLYGYTF. The chain joins TRBV6-5 to TRBJ1-2; TCRdb picks TRBD1, but there is no DNA to check that call. This CDR3 is built from 17 residues. Germline V gives CDR1 MNHEY, CDR2 SVGAGI.

The gene calls are TRBV10-3 and TRBJ2-7; TCRdb returns TRBD2, unconfirmable since there is no DNA. The germline V gene has CDR1 ENHRY and CDR2 SYGVKD. The CDR3 loop spans 17 amino acids. The CDR3 here is CAISESGSGGAQYEQYF.

The J gene is TRBJ1-4, the V gene TRBV7-2; TCRdb returns TRBD1, unconfirmable since there is no DNA. Germline V gene lookup returns CDR1 SGHTA and CDR2 FQGNSA. The CDR3 is made up of 15 amino acids. The CDR3 is CASSLDRATNEKLFF. The complete variable domain, with remaining parts taken from reference TRBV7-2 and TRBJ1-4, reads GAGVSQSPSNKVTEKGKDVELRCDPISGHTALYWYRQSLGQGLEFLIYFQGNSAPDKSGLPSDRFSAERTGGSVSTLTIQRTQQEDSAVYLCASSLDRATNEKLFFGSGTQLSVL.

The rearrangement uses TRBV20-1 and TRBJ1-1. Germline loops: CDR1 DFQATT, CDR2 SNEGSKA (reference sequence). The CDR3 spans 14 residues. The CDR3 spells CSARDPTLNTEAFF.

The chain uses TRBV4-3 and TRBJ2-7. The CDR3 spans 16 residues. Germline V CDR1 and CDR2: LGHNA, YSLEER. The CDR3 here is CASSQAHTGGSYEQYF.

The chain carries TRBV28 and TRBJ2-7; TCRdb outputs TRBD1, but without DNA this stays unchecked. The CDR3 length is 15 residues. Germline loops: CDR1 MDHEN, CDR2 SYDVKM. The CDR3 loop reads CASSFSRGSSYEQYF.